The text below deals with one T cell receptor beta chain. The sample is drawn from a study of blood T cell repertoires in COVID-19. Germline CDR1 is LGHDT and CDR2 is YNNKEL (reference sequence). The CDR3 extends over 13 amino acids. Unmatched junction bases numbered 2, after V lost 0 bases and J lost 6 bases. As originally analysed: Reference gene primer amplification yielded estimated nucleated cell counts. TCRdb's copy holds only in-frame clones and misses some; the assay was immunoSEQ multiplex PCR. V and J calls and clone size are those listed in that table; D and trimming were worked out from the DNA. The top ten clones hold approximately 1.2% of a sample with roughly 380,000 clones, over 75% of them seen once. Adults between roughly 18 and 89 years of age took part from under 25 US areas. What the recovered Cohort 3 donors had was two negative PCRs, clearance, or symptom resolution.

The origin of this receptor is a man younger than 40 who had recovered from COVID-19. The rearrangement links TRBV3-1 (or the pseudogene TRBV3-2) to TRBJ2-7, with TRBD1 matching 7 bases. The specimen sequenced was PBMCs or T cells enriched from blood (not recorded which). The CDR3 region has the DNA TGTGCCAGCAGCCAAGAGTACAGGGGCGAGCAGTACTTC. Residues: CASSQEYRGEQYF.